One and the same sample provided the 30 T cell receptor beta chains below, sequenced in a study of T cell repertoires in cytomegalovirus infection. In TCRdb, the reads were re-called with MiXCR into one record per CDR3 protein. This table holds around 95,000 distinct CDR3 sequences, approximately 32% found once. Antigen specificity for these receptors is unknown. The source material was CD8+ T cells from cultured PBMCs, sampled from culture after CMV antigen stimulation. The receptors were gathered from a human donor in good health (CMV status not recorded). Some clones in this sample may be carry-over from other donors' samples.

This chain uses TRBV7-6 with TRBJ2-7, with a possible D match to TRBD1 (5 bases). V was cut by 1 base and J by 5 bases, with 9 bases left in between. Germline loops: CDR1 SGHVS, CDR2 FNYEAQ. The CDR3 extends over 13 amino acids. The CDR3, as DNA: TGTGCCAGCAGCTTAGGACAGATAAACGAGCAGTACTTC. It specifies CASSLGQINEQYF. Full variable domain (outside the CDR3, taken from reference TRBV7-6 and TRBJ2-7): GAGVSQSPRYKVTKRGQDVALRCDPISGHVSLYWYRQALGQGPEFLTYFNYEAQQDKSGLPNDRFSAERPEGSISTLTIQRTEQRDSAMYRCASSLGQINEQYFGPGTRLTVT.

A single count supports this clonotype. CDR3 residues: CASMPLGGGSYNEQFF. DNA of the CDR3: TGTGCCAGCATGCCCTTAGGGGGGGGCTCCTACAATGAGCAGTTCTTC. The chain carries TRBV2 and TRBJ2-1; the D gene is possibly TRBD2 (7 bases). Germline V gives CDR1 SNHLY, CDR2 FYNNEI. The CDR3 has 16 residues. V was trimmed by 7 bases and J by 0 bases, leaving 16 bases between them.

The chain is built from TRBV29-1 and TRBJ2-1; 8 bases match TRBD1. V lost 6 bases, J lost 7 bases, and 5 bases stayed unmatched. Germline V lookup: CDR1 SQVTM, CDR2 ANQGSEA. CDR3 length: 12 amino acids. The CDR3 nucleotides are TGCAGCGTCCTACAGGGGGAAAATGAGCAGTTCTTC. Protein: CSVLQGENEQFF.

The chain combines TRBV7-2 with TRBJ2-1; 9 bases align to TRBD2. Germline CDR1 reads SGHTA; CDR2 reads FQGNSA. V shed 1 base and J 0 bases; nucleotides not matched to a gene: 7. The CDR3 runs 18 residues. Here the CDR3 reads CASSLVSGGTSSYNEQFF. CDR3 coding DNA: TGTGCCAGCAGCTTAGTTAGCGGGGGCACCAGCTCCTACAATGAGCAGTTCTTC.

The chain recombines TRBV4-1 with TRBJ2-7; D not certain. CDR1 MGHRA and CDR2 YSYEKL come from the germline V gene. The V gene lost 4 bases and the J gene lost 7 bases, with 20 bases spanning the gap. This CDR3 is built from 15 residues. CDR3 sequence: CASSPRHGSAMEQYF. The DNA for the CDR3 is TGCGCCAGCAGCCCCCGGCACGGTTCGGCTATGGAGCAGTACTTC.

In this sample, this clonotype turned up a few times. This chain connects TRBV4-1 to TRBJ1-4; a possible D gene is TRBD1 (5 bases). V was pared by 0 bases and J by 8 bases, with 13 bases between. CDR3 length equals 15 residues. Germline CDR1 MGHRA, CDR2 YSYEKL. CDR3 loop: CASSQEQGSAEKLFF. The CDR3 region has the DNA TGCGCCAGCAGCCAAGAGCAGGGATCCGCGGAAAAACTGTTTTTT.

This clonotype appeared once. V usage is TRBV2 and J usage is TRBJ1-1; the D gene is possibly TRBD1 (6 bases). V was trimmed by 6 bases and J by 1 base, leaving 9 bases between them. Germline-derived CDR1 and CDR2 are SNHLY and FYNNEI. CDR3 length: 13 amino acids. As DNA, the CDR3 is TGTGCCAGCAGGCCGGACAGGAACACTGAAGCTTTCTTT. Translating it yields CASRPDRNTEAFF.

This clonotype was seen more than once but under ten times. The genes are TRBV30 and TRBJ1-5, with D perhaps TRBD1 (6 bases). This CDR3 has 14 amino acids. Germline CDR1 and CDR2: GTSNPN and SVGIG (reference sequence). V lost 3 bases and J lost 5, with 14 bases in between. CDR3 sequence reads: CAWRARDTDQPQHF. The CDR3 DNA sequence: TGTGCCTGGAGGGCCCGGGACACTGATCAGCCCCAGCATTTT.

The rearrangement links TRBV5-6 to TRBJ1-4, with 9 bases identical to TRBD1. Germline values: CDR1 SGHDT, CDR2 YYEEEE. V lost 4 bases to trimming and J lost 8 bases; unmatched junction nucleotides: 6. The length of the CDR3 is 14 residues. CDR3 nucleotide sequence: TGTGCCAGCAGCGCCAGGACAGGGGCCGAAAAACTGTTTTTT. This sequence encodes CASSARTGAEKLFF.

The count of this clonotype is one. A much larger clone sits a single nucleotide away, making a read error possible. The CDR3 DNA reads as TGTGCCAGTAGTGGACCGAAAAACACCAGGGAGCTGTTTTTT. Its protein product is CASSGPKNTRELFF. The rearrangement joins TRBV19 to TRBJ2-2; no reliable D call. This CDR3 has 14 amino acids. In germline, CDR1 is LNHDA, CDR2 SQIVND (reference sequence).

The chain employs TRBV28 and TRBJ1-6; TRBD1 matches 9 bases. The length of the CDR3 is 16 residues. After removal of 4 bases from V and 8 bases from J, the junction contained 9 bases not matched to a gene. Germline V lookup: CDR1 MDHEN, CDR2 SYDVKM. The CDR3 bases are TGTGCCAGCAGTTCCCTCGGGGACAGGGTATATTCACCCCTCCACTTT. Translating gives CASSSLGDRVYSPLHF.

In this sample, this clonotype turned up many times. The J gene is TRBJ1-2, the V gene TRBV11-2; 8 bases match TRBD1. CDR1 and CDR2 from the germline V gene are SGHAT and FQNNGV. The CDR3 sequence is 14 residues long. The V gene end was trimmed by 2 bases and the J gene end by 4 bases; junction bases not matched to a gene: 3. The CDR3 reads CASSLWGTGYGYTF. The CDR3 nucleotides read TGTGCCAGCAGCTTATGGGGGACAGGCTATGGCTACACCTTC.

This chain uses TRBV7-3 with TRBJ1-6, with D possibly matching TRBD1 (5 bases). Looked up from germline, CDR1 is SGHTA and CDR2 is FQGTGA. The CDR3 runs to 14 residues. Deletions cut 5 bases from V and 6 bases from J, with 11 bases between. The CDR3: CASSPGSPNSPLHF. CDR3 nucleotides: TGTGCCAGCAGCCCAGGGAGCCCTAATTCACCCCTCCACTTT.

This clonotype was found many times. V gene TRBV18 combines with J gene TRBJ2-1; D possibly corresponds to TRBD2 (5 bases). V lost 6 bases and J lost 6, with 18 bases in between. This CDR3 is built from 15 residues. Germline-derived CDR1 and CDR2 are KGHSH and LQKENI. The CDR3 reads CASSPGERRLNEQFF. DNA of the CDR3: TGTGCCAGCTCCCCCGGCGAGAGGAGGCTCAATGAGCAGTTCTTC.

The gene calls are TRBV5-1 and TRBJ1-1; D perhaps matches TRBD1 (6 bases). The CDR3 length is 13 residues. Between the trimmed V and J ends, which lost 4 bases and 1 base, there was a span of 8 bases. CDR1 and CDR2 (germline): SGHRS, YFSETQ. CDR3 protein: CASSRGQNTEAFF. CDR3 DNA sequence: TGCGCCAGCAGCCGGGGACAGAACACTGAAGCTTTCTTT.

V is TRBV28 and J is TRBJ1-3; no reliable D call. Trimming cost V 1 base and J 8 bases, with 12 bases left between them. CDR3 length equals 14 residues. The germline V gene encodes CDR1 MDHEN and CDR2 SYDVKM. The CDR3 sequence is CASSLLPPTDTIYF. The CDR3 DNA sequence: TGTGCCAGCAGTTTATTACCGCCGACCGACACCATATATTTT.

CDR3 coding DNA: TGTGCCAGCAGCTTAGGCGGGAGTGAGCAGTTCTTC. It yields the protein CASSLGGSEQFF. The chain joins TRBV11-3 to TRBJ2-1, with 7 bases aligning to TRBD2. The CDR3 sequence is 12 residues long. Unmatched junction bases numbered 0, after V lost 1 base and J lost 9 bases. Germline V CDR1 and CDR2: SGHNT, YENEEA. The full variable domain, in which reference TRBV11-3 and TRBJ2-1 provide the parts outside the CDR3, is EAGVVQSPRYKIIEKKQPVAFWCNPISGHNTLYWYLQNLGQGPELLIRYENEEAVDDSQLPKDRFSAERLKGVDSTLKIQPAELGDSAVYLCASSLGGSEQFFGPGTRLTVL.

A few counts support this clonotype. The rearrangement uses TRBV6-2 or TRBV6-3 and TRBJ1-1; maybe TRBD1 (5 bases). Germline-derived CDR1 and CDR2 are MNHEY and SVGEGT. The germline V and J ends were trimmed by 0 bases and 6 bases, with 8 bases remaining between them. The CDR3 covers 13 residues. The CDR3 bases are TGTGCCAGCAGTTACTCGACGGGGGCTGAAGCTTTCTTT. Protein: CASSYSTGAEAFF.

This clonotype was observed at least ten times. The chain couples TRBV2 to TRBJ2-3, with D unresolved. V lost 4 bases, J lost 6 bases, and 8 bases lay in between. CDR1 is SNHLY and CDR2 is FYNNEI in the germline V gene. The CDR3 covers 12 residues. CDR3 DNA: TGTGCCAGCAGTGCCAGTCTGGATACGCAGTATTTT. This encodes CASSASLDTQYF.

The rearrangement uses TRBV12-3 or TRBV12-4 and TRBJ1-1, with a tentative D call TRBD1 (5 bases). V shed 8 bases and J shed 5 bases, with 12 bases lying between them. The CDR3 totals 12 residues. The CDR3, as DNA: TGTGCCAGCGAAGGGGTTGGGACTGAAGCTTTCTTT. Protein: CASEGVGTEAFF.

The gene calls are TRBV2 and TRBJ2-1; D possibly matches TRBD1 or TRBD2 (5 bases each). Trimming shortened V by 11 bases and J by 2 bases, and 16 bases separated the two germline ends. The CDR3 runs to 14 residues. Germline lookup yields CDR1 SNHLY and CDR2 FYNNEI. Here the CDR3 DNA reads TGTGCCTCAGCCGCAGGGACCGCCTACAATGAGCAGTTCTTC. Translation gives CASAAGTAYNEQFF.

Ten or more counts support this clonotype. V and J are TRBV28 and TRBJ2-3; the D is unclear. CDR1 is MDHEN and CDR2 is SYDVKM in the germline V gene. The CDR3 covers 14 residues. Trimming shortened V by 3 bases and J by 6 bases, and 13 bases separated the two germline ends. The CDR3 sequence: CASSFSGPGDTQYF. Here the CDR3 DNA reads TGTGCCAGCAGTTTTTCCGGACCTGGGGATACGCAGTATTTT. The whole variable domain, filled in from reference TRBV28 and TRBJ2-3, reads DVKVTQSSRYLVKRTGEKVFLECVQDMDHENMFWYRQDPGLGLRLIYFSYDVKMKEKGDIPEGYSVSREKKERFSLILESASTNQTSMYLCASSFSGPGDTQYFGPGTRLTVL.

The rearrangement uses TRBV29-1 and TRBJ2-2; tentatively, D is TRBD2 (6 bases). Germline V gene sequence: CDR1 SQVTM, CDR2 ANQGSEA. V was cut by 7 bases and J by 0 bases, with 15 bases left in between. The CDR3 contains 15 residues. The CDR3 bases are TGCAGCGCCCGGGGGAAGGAAGCGAACACCGGGGAGCTGTTTTTT. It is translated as CSARGKEANTGELFF.

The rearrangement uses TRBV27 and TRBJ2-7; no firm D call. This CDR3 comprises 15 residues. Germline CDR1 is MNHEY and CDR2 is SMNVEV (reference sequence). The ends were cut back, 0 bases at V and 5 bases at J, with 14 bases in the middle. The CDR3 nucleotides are TGTGCCAGCAGTTTATCCTCTTGGGCAAGGGACGAGCAGTACTTC. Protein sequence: CASSLSSWARDEQYF.

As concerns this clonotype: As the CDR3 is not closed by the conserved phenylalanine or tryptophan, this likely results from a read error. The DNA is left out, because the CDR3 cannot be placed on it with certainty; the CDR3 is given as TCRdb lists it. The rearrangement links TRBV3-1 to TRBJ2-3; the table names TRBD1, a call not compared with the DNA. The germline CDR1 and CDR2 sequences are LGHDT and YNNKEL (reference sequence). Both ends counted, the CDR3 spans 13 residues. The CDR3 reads CATDPTGAGERYL.

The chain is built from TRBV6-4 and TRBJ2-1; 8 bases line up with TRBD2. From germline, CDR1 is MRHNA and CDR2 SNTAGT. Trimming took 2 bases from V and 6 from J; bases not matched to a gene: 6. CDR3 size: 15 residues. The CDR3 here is CASSDAGLAGNEQFF. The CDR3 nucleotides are TGTGCCAGCAGTGACGCTGGCCTAGCGGGCAATGAGCAGTTCTTC.

The CDR3 sequence is CASSVDRGPETQYF. In DNA form, the CDR3 reads TGTGCCAGCAGCGTCGACAGGGGCCCGGAGACCCAGTACTTC. The chain couples TRBV7-4 to TRBJ2-5, with 8 bases aligning to TRBD1. CDR1 is SGHVT, CDR2 SQSDAQ, per germline. The ends lost 5 bases at V and 5 bases at J; junction bases unmatched: 7. The length of the CDR3 is 14 residues.

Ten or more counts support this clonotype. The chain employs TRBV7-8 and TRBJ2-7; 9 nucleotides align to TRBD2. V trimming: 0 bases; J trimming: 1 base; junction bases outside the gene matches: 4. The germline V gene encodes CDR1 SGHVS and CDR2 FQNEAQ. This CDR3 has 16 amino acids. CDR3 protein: CASSLAGSGGSYEQYF. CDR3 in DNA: TGTGCCAGCAGCTTAGCAGGTAGCGGGGGATCCTACGAGCAGTACTTC.

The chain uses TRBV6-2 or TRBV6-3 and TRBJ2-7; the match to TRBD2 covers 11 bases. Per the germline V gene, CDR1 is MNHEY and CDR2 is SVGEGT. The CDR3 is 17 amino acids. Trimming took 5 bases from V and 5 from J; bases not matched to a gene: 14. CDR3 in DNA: TGTGCCAGCAGTGAAGTGGGGGATAGCGGGGGGGCCCACGAGCAGTACTTC. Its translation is CASSEVGDSGGAHEQYF.

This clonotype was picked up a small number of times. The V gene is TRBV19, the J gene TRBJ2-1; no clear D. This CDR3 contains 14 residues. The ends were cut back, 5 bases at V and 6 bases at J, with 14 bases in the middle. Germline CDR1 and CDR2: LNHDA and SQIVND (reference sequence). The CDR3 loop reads CASSSLIPINEQFF. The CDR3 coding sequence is TGTGCCAGTAGTTCCCTGATTCCTATCAATGAGCAGTTCTTC.